Listed here are 15 T cell receptor beta chains from one sample, sequenced in a study of T cells in Graves' hyperthyroidism and ophthalmopathy. Amplified TCR beta CDR3 regions came from RNA transcripts. The study used the HTBI primer set for a first-round RT-PCR of the TCR CDR3. TCRdb reprocessed the multiplex PCR reads via MiXCR and lists one record per CDR3 protein. The table shows 600,000 or so distinct CDR3 sequences, with around 14% occurring only once. Specimen: blood. Receptors originate from a woman aged 18 to 35 with Graves' ophthalmopathy.

This clonotype was found many times. The genes are TRBV5-1 and TRBJ2-3, with 9 bases fitting TRBD2. The CDR3 runs 19 residues. V lost 1 base, J lost 0 bases, and 12 bases stayed unmatched. CDR1 and CDR2 from the germline V gene are SGHRS and YFSETQ. The CDR3 bases are TGCGCCAGCAGCTTGACGAAGCGGGAGGTTTATTGGAGCACAGATACGCAGTATTTT. Protein: CASSLTKREVYWSTDTQYF.

This clonotype occurred a few times. This chain links TRBV6-1 with TRBJ2-2; 7 bases agree with TRBD1. The J segment lost 2 bases and the V segment lost 5 bases, leaving 8 bases of the junction unmatched. CDR3 length equals 16 residues. Germline lookup yields CDR1 MNHNS and CDR2 SASEGT. In nucleotides, the CDR3 is TGTGCCAGCAGTCCTGAGGACAGGATTAACACCGGGGAGCTGTTTTTT. Encoded protein: CASSPEDRINTGELFF.

The J gene is TRBJ1-5, the V gene TRBV6-2 or TRBV6-3, with 11 bases aligning to TRBD1. Per germline, CDR1 MNHEY and CDR2 SVGEGT. The CDR3 loop spans 14 amino acids. Trimming took 4 bases from V and 7 from J; bases not matched to a gene: 3. CDR3 bases: TGTGCCAGCAGTTTTAGGACAGGGGGCCAGCCCCAGCATTTT. It encodes CASSFRTGGQPQHF.

This sequence joins TRBV11-2 and TRBJ1-1; D remains unclear. The V end was cut by 6 bases, the J end by 5 bases, with 13 bases between. This CDR3 is 13 amino acids long. Germline CDR1 and CDR2: SGHAT and FQNNGV. The CDR3 DNA reads TGTGCCAGCAGAGAGGGATTGAGAACTGAAGCTTTCTTT. Translated, it gives CASREGLRTEAFF.

The chain joins TRBV9 to TRBJ2-7; D ambiguous. The CDR3 length is 16 residues. V was trimmed by 0 bases and J by 3 bases, leaving 16 bases between them. Germline CDR1 and CDR2: SGDLS and YYNGEE. The CDR3 spells CASSVATNPEVYEQYF. The CDR3 region has the DNA TGTGCCAGCAGCGTAGCTACGAATCCCGAGGTCTACGAGCAGTACTTC.

This clonotype occurred a few times. The CDR3 DNA sequence: TGTGCCAGCAGAGGTCACTACGAGCAGTACTTC. Its translation: CASRGHYEQYF. The chain employs TRBV6-1 and TRBJ2-7, with D unclear. Germline values: CDR1 MNHNS, CDR2 SASEGT. The CDR3 loop spans 11 amino acids. V was shortened by 6 bases and J by 3 bases, with 6 bases between the two germline ends.

A word on this clonotype: A read error may be the cause here, since a much bigger clone is one base away. The V and J genes are TRBV28 and TRBJ1-1, with TRBD1 as a possible D gene (5 bases). Between the trimmed V and J ends, which lost 5 bases and 1 base, there was a span of 11 bases. This CDR3 is built from 14 residues. The germline V gene encodes CDR1 MDHEN and CDR2 SYDVKM. In DNA, the CDR3 is TGTGCCAGCAGTGATACGCAGGGGAACACTGAAGCTTTCTTT. Residues: CASSDTQGNTEAFF.

The V gene is TRBV6-5, the J gene TRBJ2-1, with D possibly being TRBD1 (5 bases). CDR3 size: 13 residues. V lost 0 bases and J lost 5, with 5 bases in between. Germline CDR1 is MNHEY and CDR2 is SVGAGI. CDR3 bases: TGTGCCAGCAGTTACTCGACAGACAATGAGCAGTTCTTC. Protein product: CASSYSTDNEQFF.

The rearrangement links TRBV28 to TRBJ2-5; TRBD2 is a possible D gene (6 bases). The CDR3 contains 13 residues. Trimming pared 2 bases from V and 7 bases from J, leaving 11 bases between. Germline loops: CDR1 MDHEN, CDR2 SYDVKM. CDR3: CASSLRGSGTQYF. Written as DNA, the CDR3 is TGTGCCAGCAGTTTACGGGGGTCGGGGACCCAGTACTTC.

At least ten counts were recorded for this clonotype. The chain links TRBV11-3 to TRBJ1-2; 8 nucleotides agree with TRBD1. Germline V gene lookup returns CDR1 SGHNT and CDR2 YENEEA. This CDR3 is built from 12 residues. With V trimmed by 4 bases and J by 6 bases, 1 base remained unmatched. CDR3 sequence: CASSSDRDGYTF. Here the CDR3 DNA reads TGTGCCAGCAGCTCGGACAGGGATGGCTACACCTTC.

The table lists this clonotype with many counts. The genes are TRBV6-6 and TRBJ2-7; tentative D call: TRBD1 (6 bases). This CDR3 has 14 residues. V was trimmed by 0 bases and J by 3 bases, leaving 9 bases between them. From germline, CDR1 is MNHNY and CDR2 SVGAGI (reference sequence). The CDR3 sequence is CASSYSTGFYEQYF. The CDR3 nucleotides are TGTGCCAGCAGTTACTCCACAGGGTTCTACGAGCAGTACTTC.

About this clonotype: Being one base from a much bigger clone, this may be a read error. The rearrangement joins TRBV12-3 or TRBV12-4 to TRBJ2-7; D is uncertain. The CDR3 consists of 14 residues. Deletions cut 4 bases from V and 7 bases from J, with 17 bases between. CDR3 region: CASSSGNPKGEQYF. CDR3 bases: TGTGCCAGCAGTTCAGGCAACCCCAAAGGAGAGCAGTACTTC.

This chain connects TRBV9 to TRBJ1-1; 7 bases are shared with TRBD1. This CDR3 spans 15 amino acids. Trimming removed 3 bases from V and 0 bases from J; junction bases left unmatched: 5. Germline V gene sequence: CDR1 SGDLS, CDR2 YYNGEE. CDR3 sequence reads: CASSAYRGLNTEAFF. The CDR3 DNA sequence: TGTGCCAGCAGCGCTTACAGGGGACTGAACACTGAAGCTTTCTTT.

This clonotype showed up many times. This chain connects TRBV28 to TRBJ2-5, with 9 bases fitting TRBD1. CDR1 is MDHEN and CDR2 is SYDVKM in the germline V gene. J gave up 5 bases and V 6 bases, and 13 bases lay outside the gene matches. The CDR3 length is 16 residues. The CDR3 DNA reads as TGTGCCAGCAGGGTCACGCCGGGACAGGGTCGGGAGACCCAGTACTTC. Its protein is CASRVTPGQGRETQYF.

There are many counts of this clonotype. V and J are TRBV27 and TRBJ2-1; D may be TRBD2 (6 bases). Trimming stripped 4 bases from V and 7 bases from J, with 17 bases between. The CDR3 spans 15 residues. Germline V lookup: CDR1 MNHEY, CDR2 SMNVEV (reference sequence). The CDR3 spells CASSSGAAGSNEQFF. CDR3 DNA sequence: TGTGCCAGCAGTTCCGGGGCCGCGGGGTCAAATGAGCAGTTCTTC.